The 20 T cell receptor beta chains listed next were all sequenced from one sample in a study of blood T cells in healthy people across ages. Alongside a J-beta primer mix, a sample-barcoded 5' primer served in a second PCR lasting about 7 to 11 cycles. Via MiXCR, TCRdb re-called the 5' RACE reads, giving one row per CDR3 protein. The sample yields roughly 1,500,000 distinct CDR3 sequences, 30% to 35% seen once. Sequenced sample: blood. All receptors come from a woman aged 25-40 years in good health.

The chain links TRBV7-8 to TRBJ2-1, with 10 nucleotides matching TRBD2. Per germline, CDR1 SGHVS and CDR2 FQNEAQ. V lost 0 bases, J lost 7 bases, and 12 bases stayed unmatched. This CDR3 contains 18 residues. The CDR3 DNA follows: TGTGCCAGCAGCTTAGCGTTTTGGTCTAGCGGGAGAGGTAATGAGCAGTTCTTC. Amino acids: CASSLAFWSSGRGNEQFF. Supplemented by reference TRBV7-8 and TRBJ2-1, the full variable domain reads GAGVSQSPRYKVAKRGQDVALRCDPISGHVSLFWYQQALGQGPEFLTYFQNEAQLDKSGLPSDRFFAERPEGSVSTLKIQRTQQEDSAVYLCASSLAFWSSGRGNEQFFGPGTRLTVL.

The CDR3 bases are TGTGCTAGTGCCCCACGCTTTAGTCTGTTACAGGGTGGCAATCAGCCCCAGCATTTT. This sequence encodes CASAPRFSLLQGGNQPQHF. The chain couples TRBV12-5 to TRBJ1-5, with D perhaps TRBD1 (6 bases). Germline V lookup: CDR1 LGHNT, CDR2 FRNRAP. The CDR3 loop spans 19 amino acids. Trimming stripped 7 bases from V and 2 bases from J, with 27 bases between.

This clonotype came up a few times. This chain uses TRBV24-1 with TRBJ2-5; 14 bases map to TRBD2. J gave up 4 bases and V 4 bases, and 4 bases lay outside the gene matches. Germline CDR1 KGHDR, CDR2 SFDVKD. This CDR3 has 16 amino acids. CDR3 residues: CATSDLGTSGRETQYF. CDR3 sequence (DNA): TGTGCCACCAGTGACCTCGGGACTAGCGGGAGAGAGACCCAGTACTTC.

The CDR3 loop reads CASSLGYRGGTNNEQFF. In nucleotides, the CDR3 is TGCGCCAGCAGCTTGGGCTACCGCGGGGGGACGAACAATGAGCAGTTCTTC. The chain couples TRBV5-1 to TRBJ2-1; TRBD2 agrees at 8 bases. Germline trimming cut 0 bases from V and 5 bases from J; bases unmatched to any gene: 10. CDR1 and CDR2 from the germline V gene are SGHRS and YFSETQ. The CDR3 runs to 17 residues.

This chain uses TRBV27 with TRBJ2-4, with TRBD2 matching over 7 bases. CDR3 size: 14 residues. Germline V lookup: CDR1 MNHEY, CDR2 SMNVEV (reference sequence). After removal of 8 bases from V and 4 bases from J, the junction contained 8 bases not matched to a gene. The CDR3 is CASQLASGKNIQYF. The CDR3 DNA reads as TGTGCCAGCCAACTAGCGTCCGGAAAAAACATTCAGTACTTC.

This clonotype was found a few times. This chain connects TRBV5-1 to TRBJ2-3; D is unclear. CDR3 size: 14 residues. V lost 5 bases, J lost 0 bases, and 10 bases lay in between. Germline-derived CDR1 and CDR2 are SGHRS and YFSETQ. The CDR3 region is CASSSVKSTDTQYF. Written as DNA, the CDR3 is TGCGCCAGCAGTTCCGTGAAAAGCACAGATACGCAGTATTTT.

Points on this clonotype: A much larger clonotype is one base distant, so this may be a read error. V and J are TRBV4-1 and TRBJ2-7; TRBD2 aligns across 10 bases. The CDR3 spans 17 residues. After removal of 4 bases from V and 2 bases from J, the junction contained 11 bases not matched to a gene. Germline lookup yields CDR1 MGHRA and CDR2 YSYEKL. The CDR3 loop is CASSPKSSGGLTYEQYF. CDR3 nucleotide sequence: TGCGCCAGCAGCCCCAAATCTAGCGGGGGACTAACCTACGAGCAGTACTTC.

This chain uses TRBV12-3 or TRBV12-4 with TRBJ2-5, with D possibly being TRBD1 (5 bases). The V end lost 3 bases, the J end lost 5 bases, and 16 bases lay between the germline ends. This CDR3 region has 15 residues. The CDR3 reads CASSFTGPRLETQYF. CDR3 bases: TGTGCCAGCAGTTTCACAGGCCCACGTCTCGAGACCCAGTACTTC.

This clonotype was found a few times. This chain uses TRBV5-6 with TRBJ2-7, with TRBD1 identical over 9 bases. The CDR3 spans 17 residues. Unmatched junction bases numbered 17, after V lost 4 bases and J lost 6 bases. From germline, CDR1 is SGHDT and CDR2 YYEEEE. CDR3 region: CASSPTPGQGLEGEQYF. The CDR3 DNA follows: TGTGCCAGCAGCCCTACGCCGGGACAGGGACTGGAAGGCGAGCAGTACTTC.

The genes are TRBV20-1 and TRBJ1-1; a possible D gene is TRBD1 (6 bases). V lost 0 bases to trimming and J lost 5 bases, with 19 bases between them. This CDR3 comprises 16 residues. Germline CDR1 reads DFQATT; CDR2 reads SNEGSKA (reference sequence). CDR3 sequence: CSARDGGEGVETEAFF. CDR3 nucleotides: TGCAGTGCTAGAGACGGGGGCGAAGGGGTGGAAACTGAAGCTTTCTTT.

This clonotype was seen a handful of times. This chain connects TRBV6-4 to TRBJ2-7, with D unresolved. Germline V lookup: CDR1 MRHNA, CDR2 SNTAGT. The V gene lost 8 bases and the J gene lost 2 bases, with 19 bases spanning the gap. This CDR3 contains 15 residues. DNA for the CDR3: TGTGCCAGCGGACGACCCAAGGCCATCACCTACGAGCAGTACTTC. This translates into CASGRPKAITYEQYF.

In DNA, the CDR3 is TGTGCCAGCAGTTCGGGACAGGGGAAGGCGACAGATACGCAGTATTTT. It specifies CASSSGQGKATDTQYF. The rearrangement links TRBV6-6 to TRBJ2-3, with 10 bases fitting TRBD1. Germline V gene lookup returns CDR1 MNHNY and CDR2 SVGAGI (reference sequence). The CDR3 length is 16 residues. Trimming took 4 bases from V and 3 from J; bases not matched to a gene: 7.

The V gene is TRBV12-3 or TRBV12-4, the J gene TRBJ1-6; TRBD1 might be the D (6 bases). V was pared by 3 bases and J by 12 bases, with 12 bases between. The length of the CDR3 is 13 residues. The CDR3 is CASSLDRELPLHF. The CDR3 nucleotides read TGTGCCAGCAGTTTGGACAGAGAGTTACCCCTCCACTTT.

Concerning this clonotype itself: At one end the junction does not follow the germline gene, possibly because of a read error. The rearrangement joins TRBV24-1 to TRBJ2-3; D is possibly TRBD1 or TRBD2 (6 bases each). From germline, CDR1 is KGHDR and CDR2 SFDVKD. This CDR3 is built from 13 residues. CDR3 nucleotide sequence: TGTGCCACCCAAGGGGGGCGCACAGATACACAGTATTTT. This translates into CATQGGRTDTQYF.

This clonotype was picked up a small number of times. V usage is TRBV4-1 and J usage is TRBJ2-3; the match to TRBD2 covers 12 bases. V lost 3 bases, J lost 4 bases, and 5 bases stayed unmatched. The germline V gene has CDR1 MGHRA and CDR2 YSYEKL. The CDR3 is made up of 16 amino acids. The CDR3 sequence is CASSQTSGRGADTQYF. CDR3 DNA: TGCGCCAGCAGCCAGACTAGCGGGAGAGGCGCAGATACGCAGTATTTT.

The gene calls are TRBV15 and TRBJ2-1, with D unresolved. V was clipped by 3 bases and J by 2 bases, with 11 bases between them. The CDR3 length is 15 residues. CDR1 is LNHNV and CDR2 is YYDKDF in the germline V gene (reference sequence). CDR3 residues: CATSRRRGAYNEQFF. The CDR3 DNA follows: TGTGCCACCAGCAGGAGGCGCGGAGCCTACAATGAGCAGTTCTTC.

This clonotype has more than one count but fewer than ten. The chain joins TRBV15 to TRBJ2-3; D is undetermined. The length of the CDR3 is 16 residues. From germline, CDR1 is LNHNV and CDR2 YYDKDF (reference sequence). V was clipped by 0 bases and J by 6 bases, with 16 bases between them. The DNA for the CDR3 is TGTGCCACCAGCAGAGATCCTCGTTCCGGGTTGGATACGCAGTATTTT. Amino acid sequence: CATSRDPRSGLDTQYF.

This clonotype has a handful of counts. The chain has TRBV7-2 and TRBJ1-2; 7 bases agree with TRBD1. The CDR3 totals 16 residues. CDR1 and CDR2 (germline): SGHTA, FQGNSA. The J segment lost 7 bases and the V segment lost 0 bases, leaving 11 bases of the junction unmatched. The CDR3 nucleotides read TGTGCCAGCAGCTTAGCGCCGTATTCGGCAGGGGGTGGCTACACCTTC. It specifies CASSLAPYSAGGGYTF.

This clonotype was found a few times. The chain combines TRBV20-1 with TRBJ2-1; a possible D gene is TRBD2 (5 bases). Between the trimmed V and J ends, which lost 7 bases and 0 bases, there was a span of 22 bases. The CDR3 spans 17 residues. The germline CDR1 and CDR2 sequences are DFQATT and SNEGSKA (reference sequence). As DNA, the CDR3 is TGCAGTGGTACTAACCCCTCGACGGGAAGCTCCTACAATGAGCAGTTCTTC. The encoded protein is CSGTNPSTGSSYNEQFF.

This sequence joins TRBV7-3 and TRBJ2-7; 7 positions match TRBD2. The CDR3 is 13 residues long. Germline V CDR1 and CDR2: SGHTA, FQGTGA. After removal of 1 base from V and 6 bases from J, the junction contained 3 bases not matched to a gene. The CDR3 sequence is CASSLSGRAEQYF. In DNA form, the CDR3 reads TGTGCCAGCAGCTTAAGCGGGAGAGCCGAGCAGTACTTC.